Below are 13 T cell receptor beta chains sequenced from a single sample in a study of blood T cell repertoires in COVID-19. Libraries were prepared by immunoSEQ multiplex PCR; TCRdb keeps only in-frame clonotypes and omits some of them. The sample consists of a few hundred thousand clones, over 80% of them appearing once. Sequencing was done on a sample of peripheral blood. The source of these receptors is a woman between 45 and 60 years old with COVID-19, enrolled during active disease.

About this clone itself: The sample carries other DNA sequences with the same CDR3. J is TRBJ1-1 and V is TRBV18, with D perhaps matching TRBD1 (5 bases). The length of the CDR3 is 14 residues. The V end was cut by 1 base, the J end by 3 bases, with 9 bases between. Per the germline V gene, CDR1 is KGHSH and CDR2 is LQKENI. Here the CDR3 reads CASSPLDRDTEAFF. CDR3 coding DNA: TGTGCCAGCTCACCACTTGACAGAGACACTGAAGCTTTCTTT.

This chain joins TRBV7-9 and TRBJ1-1; no reliable D call. The CDR3 consists of 13 residues. Germline V gene data show CDR1 as SEHNR and CDR2 as FQNEAQ (reference sequence). With 5 bases removed from V and 2 bases from J, the gap between germline ends came to 9 bases. The CDR3 loop is CASSGQINTEAFF. The CDR3 nucleotides read TGTGCCAGCAGCGGTCAGATAAACACTGAAGCTTTCTTT.

The chain joins TRBV12-3 or TRBV12-4 to TRBJ1-2; D is ambiguous. V lost 3 bases and J 7 bases, leaving 6 bases between the germline ends. The CDR3 is made up of 11 amino acids. Written as DNA, the CDR3 is TGTGCCAGCAGTTTGGGCAGTGGCTACACCTTC. Translated: CASSLGSGYTF.

This clone was seen a handful of times. This rearrangement joins TRBV19 to TRBJ2-7; 8 bases are shared with TRBD2. This CDR3 is built from 15 residues. Per germline, CDR1 LNHDA and CDR2 SQIVND (reference sequence). Trimming removed 7 bases from V and 4 bases from J; junction bases left unmatched: 12. The CDR3 DNA is TGTGCCAGTACCGCATGGGTGGCGGGAGGATACGAGCAGTACTTC. Its protein is CASTAWVAGGYEQYF.

This clone was seen just once. The V and J genes are TRBV18 and TRBJ2-7; possible D gene TRBD1, 6 bases. Trimming removed 3 bases from V and 2 bases from J, with 14 bases in between. The CDR3 is 15 residues long. CDR1 and CDR2 from the germline V gene are KGHSH and LQKENI. The CDR3 reads CASSPQGTETYEQYF. CDR3 DNA: TGTGCCAGCTCACCCCAGGGGACCGAAACCTACGAGCAGTACTTC.

This chain joins TRBV29-1 and TRBJ1-5, with D uncertain. CDR1 is SQVTM, CDR2 ANQGSEA, per germline. Trimming removed 6 bases from V and 2 bases from J, with 11 bases in between. This CDR3 is built from 13 residues. The CDR3 loop is CSVGLHGNQPQHF. CDR3 coding DNA: TGCAGCGTAGGACTCCACGGCAATCAGCCCCAGCATTTT.

This clone was detected a few times. V usage is TRBV19 and J usage is TRBJ2-7, with D possibly matching TRBD2 (5 bases). The CDR3 covers 15 residues. Trimming took off 8 bases at V and 0 bases at J, with 17 bases between the two ends. Germline loops: CDR1 LNHDA, CDR2 SQIVND (reference sequence). The CDR3 DNA sequence: TGTGCCAGTCGACGCGGGCCAACTAGCTCCTACGAGCAGTACTTC. Translating gives CASRRGPTSSYEQYF.

The V call is TRBV18, the J call TRBJ1-5, with D perhaps TRBD1 (6 bases). The CDR3 covers 14 residues. V gave up 4 bases and J gave up 5 bases, with 12 bases separating them. CDR1 and CDR2 (germline): KGHSH, LQKENI. CDR3 amino acids: CASSHGQNYQPQHF. CDR3 bases: TGTGCCAGCTCACACGGACAGAATTATCAGCCCCAGCATTTT.

The chain carries TRBV19 and TRBJ1-4, with 7 nucleotides matching TRBD1. Germline V gene lookup returns CDR1 LNHDA and CDR2 SQIVND (reference sequence). The CDR3 has 14 residues. With V trimmed by 5 bases and J by 4 bases, 4 bases remained unmatched. The CDR3, as DNA: TGTGCCAGTAGTTTCCGGGACAGTAATGAAAAACTGTTTTTT. Translation gives CASSFRDSNEKLFF. Filled out from reference TRBV19 and TRBJ1-4, the complete variable domain reads DGGITQSPKYLFRKEGQNVTLSCEQNLNHDAMYWYRQDPGQGLRLIYYSQIVNDFQKGDIAEGYSVSREKKESFPLTVTSAQKNPTAFYLCASSFRDSNEKLFFGSGTQLSVL.

The chain is built from TRBV27 and TRBJ2-1; D call uncertain. CDR3 length: 12 amino acids. Trimming took off 5 bases at V and 9 bases at J, with 11 bases between the two ends. The V gene's germline CDR1 is MNHEY and CDR2 SMNVEV (reference sequence). The CDR3 loop reads CASSPRGSEQFF. The CDR3 nucleotides are TGTGCCAGCAGTCCCCGTGGCAGTGAGCAGTTCTTC.

The CDR3 spells CASTRSSGNTIYF. As DNA, the CDR3 is TGTGCCTCCACCAGGTCATCAGGAAACACCATATATTTT. The chain joins TRBV9 to TRBJ1-3, with D uncertain. Germline V gene sequence: CDR1 SGDLS, CDR2 YYNGEE. This CDR3 has 13 residues. Between the trimmed V and J ends, which lost 10 bases and 4 bases, there was a span of 15 bases.

Notes on this clone: One end of the junction fails to match germline, which may point to a read error. This chain links TRBV5-1 with TRBJ2-4; TRBD1 matches 7 bases. Germline V gives CDR1 SGHRS, CDR2 YFSETQ. This CDR3 contains 11 residues. In DNA, the CDR3 is TGCGCCAGCAGCCTTGGACAGGATGTTAACTTC. This translates into CASSLGQDVNF.

To note about this clone: The junction differs from germline at one of its ends, possibly a read error. This chain connects TRBV7-2 to TRBJ1-1, with 7 bases aligning to TRBD1. This CDR3 has 15 amino acids. In germline, CDR1 is SGHTA, CDR2 FQGNSA. The CDR3 here is CASSIADRLNTEAFF. CDR3 sequence (DNA): TGTGCCAGCAGCATAGCGGACAGGTTGAACACTGAAGCTTTCTTT.